This TCR beta chain derives from a study of breast tumors, draining lymph nodes, adjacent tissues. Study-level results: The lymph node origin of tumor T cells was framed as consistent with a hypothesis, not demonstrated. Tumor TCR diversity was below lymph nodes but above nontumor tissue. Most tumor T cells seemingly derive from lymph node, then expand in tumor. Compared with basal-like, luminal-like tumors shared significantly more repertoire with nontumor tissue.

This clonotype has at least ten counts. Its antigen remains unknown. Breast cancer patients provided tissue from their axillary draining lymph nodes. MiXCR was run by TCRdb on the multiplex PCR reads, yielding one entry per CDR3 protein. The table lists about 130,000 distinct CDR3 sequences, 21% of them singletons. The germline gives CDR1 GTSNPN, CDR2 SVGIG (reference sequence). V lost 5 bases and J lost 5, with 18 bases in between. The CDR3 length is 14 residues. This TCR was recovered from a female donor with breast cancer. Some clones in this sample may be carry-over from other donors' samples. This chain links TRBV30 with TRBJ1-2; no firm D call. Sequencing was carried out using axillary lymph node tissue. The CDR3 nucleotides are TGTGCCTGGGACCAGGACGGAACCAAATATGGCTACACCTTC. Amino acids: CAWDQDGTKYGYTF.